This is a list of T cell receptor beta chains from one sample in a study of CD4 T cells in relation to SARS-CoV-2 and coronaviruses. Antigens of these TCRs are unknown. Generated by immunoSEQ multiplex PCR, the TCRdb table keeps only in-frame clones and is missing some. The sample yields 38,000 or so clones, under 80% seen once. The source material was memory CD4+ T cells from PBMCs, cultured in vitro. The receptors were gathered from an adult with COVID-19. CDR3s include the opening cysteine and the closing phenylalanine or tryptophan. The D gene is left open where the match is weak. Expanded clones get a size class; other rows say once, few or many, or leave the size out.

clone size: NA; CDR3 length: 16; J gene: TRBJ2-5; D gene: TRBD2; V gene: TRBV5-4; CDR3 DNA: TGTGCCAGCAGCTTTCTAGCGGGAGGGTCTCAAGAGACCCAGTACTTC; CDR3 protein: CASSFLAGGSQETQYF
clone size: NA; CDR3 length: 13; J gene: TRBJ1-5; D gene: TRBD1; V gene: TRBV2; CDR3 DNA: TGTGCCAGCCGGGGACAGGACAATCAGCCCCAGCATTTT; CDR3 protein: CASRGQDNQPQHF
clone size: NA; CDR3 length: 15; J gene: TRBJ2-3; D gene: NA; V gene: TRBV27; CDR3 DNA: TGTGCCAGCAGTTTTTTTTCGGGTGGGGGGGATACGCAGTATTTT; CDR3 protein: CASSFFSGGGDTQYF
clone size: NA; CDR3 length: 15; J gene: TRBJ1-1; D gene: TRBD1; V gene: TRBV28; CDR3 DNA: TGTGCCAGCAGTTTGAGGACAGGCGGAAGCACTGAAGCTTTCTTT; CDR3 protein: CASSLRTGGSTEAFF
clone size: NA; CDR3 length: 15; J gene: TRBJ2-1; D gene: NA; V gene: TRBV7-9; CDR3 DNA: TGTGCCAGCAGCGAAGAGGGACGCTCCTACAATGAGCAGTTCTTC; CDR3 protein: CASSEEGRSYNEQFF
clone size: NA; CDR3 length: 17; J gene: TRBJ1-1; D gene: TRBD1; V gene: TRBV28; CDR3 DNA: TGTGCCAGCAGACCAGGGGGGGCGCTGGGTATCCAGAGTGAAGCTTTCTTT; CDR3 protein: CASRPGGALGIQSEAFF
clone size: once; CDR3 length: 18; J gene: TRBJ2-7; D gene: TRBD2; V gene: TRBV3-1/TRBV3-2; CDR3 DNA: TGTGCCAGCAGCCAAGTCGGGGCGGGGTATAGCGGGAACTACGAGCAGTACTTC; CDR3 protein: CASSQVGAGYSGNYEQYF
clone size: NA; CDR3 length: 13; J gene: TRBJ1-1; D gene: NA; V gene: TRBV2; CDR3 DNA: TGTGCCACCCGTCCCGAGGGGAACACTGAAGCTTTCTTT; CDR3 protein: CATRPEGNTEAFF
clone size: NA; CDR3 length: 15; J gene: TRBJ1-5; D gene: NA; V gene: TRBV5-1; CDR3 DNA: TGCGCCAGCAGCTTGCGGGGCAGCCCAAATCAGCCCCAGCATTTT; CDR3 protein: CASSLRGSPNQPQHF
clone size: NA; CDR3 length: 16; J gene: TRBJ2-1; D gene: TRBD1; V gene: TRBV19; CDR3 DNA: TGTGCCAGTAGATCTTTTTCGGGACAGCTAGTGAATGAGCAGTTCTTC; CDR3 protein: CASRSFSGQLVNEQFF
clone size: NA; CDR3 length: 13; J gene: TRBJ1-2; D gene: NA; V gene: TRBV27; CDR3 DNA: TGTGCCAGCAGTGGGAGACTTAACTATGGCTACACCTTC; CDR3 protein: CASSGRLNYGYTF
clone size: once; CDR3 length: 18; J gene: TRBJ2-2; D gene: TRBD2; V gene: TRBV4-2; CDR3 DNA: TGTGCCAGCAGCCAAGTAAGAGCGGGAGGGCTGAACACCGGGGAGCTGTTTTTT; CDR3 protein: CASSQVRAGGLNTGELFF
clone size: few; CDR3 length: 14; J gene: TRBJ1-1; D gene: NA; V gene: TRBV19; CDR3 DNA: TGTGCCAGTAGTATAGTTTGGCGGAACACTGAAGCTTTCTTT; CDR3 protein: CASSIVWRNTEAFF
clone size: once; CDR3 length: 13; J gene: TRBJ2-7; D gene: NA; V gene: TRBV7-2; CDR3 DNA: TGTGCCAGCAGCTTAGGGGTTGGTAACGAGCAGTACTTC; CDR3 protein: CASSLGVGNEQYF
clone size: NA; CDR3 length: 16; J gene: TRBJ2-5; D gene: NA; V gene: TRBV5-4; CDR3 DNA: TGTGCCAGCAGCTTCTTATCAGGGGGGGGTCGGGAGACCCAGTACTTC; CDR3 protein: CASSFLSGGGRETQYF
clone size: few; CDR3 length: 13; J gene: TRBJ2-1; D gene: NA; V gene: TRBV24-1; CDR3 DNA: TGTGCCACCAGTGGCTCGGGCAATTTCGAGCAGTTCTTC; CDR3 protein: CATSGSGNFEQFF
clone size: NA; CDR3 length: 14; J gene: TRBJ2-3; D gene: NA; V gene: TRBV9; CDR3 DNA: TGTGCCAGCAGCGCCCTCGGGGTGAGAGATACGCAGTATTTT; CDR3 protein: CASSALGVRDTQYF
clone size: NA; CDR3 length: 16; J gene: TRBJ2-1; D gene: NA; V gene: TRBV7-8; CDR3 DNA: TGTGCCAGCAGCTTAGCGCGGGACAGACCCTACAATGAGCAGTTCTTC; CDR3 protein: CASSLARDRPYNEQFF
clone size: few; CDR3 length: 17; J gene: TRBJ2-2; D gene: NA; V gene: TRBV24-1; CDR3 DNA: TGTGCCACCAGTGACCCCGGGACCGGGAGAGGCACCGGGGAGCTGTTTTTT; CDR3 protein: CATSDPGTGRGTGELFF
clone size: NA; CDR3 length: 14; J gene: TRBJ1-1; D gene: NA; V gene: TRBV14; CDR3 DNA: TGTGCCAGCAGCCCATTACTGAGGAACACTGAAGCTTTCTTT; CDR3 protein: CASSPLLRNTEAFF
clone size: NA; CDR3 length: 14; J gene: TRBJ1-1; D gene: NA; V gene: TRBV2; CDR3 DNA: TGTGCCAGCAGTGTTGCCAGGGCCGCCACTGAAGCTTTCTTT; CDR3 protein: CASSVARAATEAFF
clone size: NA; CDR3 length: 14; J gene: TRBJ2-7; D gene: NA; V gene: TRBV11-2; CDR3 DNA: TGTGCCAGCAGCCCGGTGGGACAACTCTACGAGCAGTACTTC; CDR3 protein: CASSPVGQLYEQYF
clone size: NA; CDR3 length: 15; J gene: TRBJ2-7; D gene: TRBD2; V gene: TRBV10-3; CDR3 DNA: TGTGCCATCAGTGAGGCACTAGCGGGAGCCTACGAGCAGTACTTC; CDR3 protein: CAISEALAGAYEQYF
clone size: NA; CDR3 length: 14; J gene: TRBJ2-1; D gene: TRBD1; V gene: TRBV2; CDR3 DNA: TGTGCCAGCCTGGACAGGGGCTCCTACAATGAGCAGTTCTTC; CDR3 protein: CASLDRGSYNEQFF
clone size: NA; CDR3 length: 16; J gene: TRBJ2-3; D gene: TRBD1; V gene: TRBV7-6; CDR3 DNA: TGTGCCAGCAGCTCAACCTGGGGACAGGGAACAGATACGCAGTATTTT; CDR3 protein: CASSSTWGQGTDTQYF
clone size: NA; CDR3 length: 15; J gene: TRBJ2-3; D gene: TRBD2; V gene: TRBV6-2/TRBV6-3; CDR3 DNA: TGTGCCAGCAGCGATAGCGGGAGGGCCCCAGATACGCAGTATTTT; CDR3 protein: CASSDSGRAPDTQYF
clone size: NA; CDR3 length: 13; J gene: TRBJ1-5; D gene: NA; V gene: TRBV12-3/TRBV12-4; CDR3 DNA: TGTGCCAGCTGCGGCAGGGAGAATCAGCCCCAGCATTTT; CDR3 protein: CASCGRENQPQHF
clone size: NA; CDR3 length: 15; J gene: TRBJ2-7; D gene: TRBD2; V gene: TRBV2; CDR3 DNA: TGTGCCAGCAGTGGGCTAGCGGGATTGAGGGGCGAGCAGTACTTC; CDR3 protein: CASSGLAGLRGEQYF
clone size: NA; CDR3 length: 14; J gene: TRBJ2-1; D gene: TRBD2; V gene: TRBV7-9; CDR3 DNA: TGTGCCAGCAGCTTGACTAGCGGGCTTGGTGAGCAGTTCTTC; CDR3 protein: CASSLTSGLGEQFF
clone size: NA; CDR3 length: 15; J gene: TRBJ1-5; D gene: NA; V gene: TRBV5-1; CDR3 DNA: TGCGCCAGCAGCTTTGATGGGCAGTTAAATCAGCCCCAGCATTTT; CDR3 protein: CASSFDGQLNQPQHF
clone size: NA; CDR3 length: 14; J gene: TRBJ2-5; D gene: NA; V gene: TRBV7-9; CDR3 DNA: TGTGCCAGCAGCTTATTGGACCGTCAAGAGACCCAGTACTTC; CDR3 protein: CASSLLDRQETQYF
clone size: NA; CDR3 length: 16; J gene: TRBJ2-1; D gene: TRBD2; V gene: TRBV5-4; CDR3 DNA: TGTGCCAGCAGCTTGGGGGGCCTAGCGGCGTACAATGAGCAGTTCTTC; CDR3 protein: CASSLGGLAAYNEQFF
clone size: NA; CDR3 length: 16; J gene: TRBJ1-1; D gene: NA; V gene: TRBV7-9; CDR3 DNA: TGTGCCAGCAGCATAGGACTGGGACATTTGAACACTGAAGCTTTCTTT; CDR3 protein: CASSIGLGHLNTEAFF
clone size: NA; CDR3 length: 14; J gene: TRBJ2-4; D gene: NA; V gene: TRBV7-2; CDR3 DNA: TGTGCCAGCAGCTCCGGGGGATCGGGAAACATTCAGTACTTC; CDR3 protein: CASSSGGSGNIQYF
clone size: NA; CDR3 length: 12; J gene: TRBJ2-3; D gene: NA; V gene: TRBV2; CDR3 DNA: TGTGCCAGCAGTAGACTGGCGGATACGCAGTATTTT; CDR3 protein: CASSRLADTQYF
clone size: NA; CDR3 length: 15; J gene: TRBJ2-1; D gene: TRBD1; V gene: TRBV2; CDR3 DNA: TGTGCCAGCAGTGGGAGACAGGGGGCAATAGTTGAGCAGTTCTTC; CDR3 protein: CASSGRQGAIVEQFF
clone size: NA; CDR3 length: 19; J gene: TRBJ2-3; D gene: TRBD2; V gene: TRBV3-1/TRBV3-2; CDR3 DNA: TGTGCCAGCAGCCAAGAAAGAAAGATGATAGCGGGATCGAGCGGTACGCAGTATTTT; CDR3 protein: CASSQERKMIAGSSGTQYF
clone size: NA; CDR3 length: 15; J gene: TRBJ2-5; D gene: NA; V gene: TRBV9; CDR3 DNA: TGTGCCAGCAGCGTTGGGACCGATGGACGAGAGACCCAGTACTTC; CDR3 protein: CASSVGTDGRETQYF
clone size: NA; CDR3 length: 12; J gene: TRBJ2-7; D gene: NA; V gene: TRBV12-3/TRBV12-4; CDR3 DNA: TGTGCCAGCAGTTTATTGGAGGACGAGCAGTACTTC; CDR3 protein: CASSLLEDEQYF
clone size: once; CDR3 length: 15; J gene: TRBJ2-5; D gene: NA; V gene: TRBV3-1/TRBV3-2; CDR3 DNA: TGTGCCAGCAGCCAAGGTACGGGACGGCAAGAGACCCAGTACTTC; CDR3 protein: CASSQGTGRQETQYF
clone size: NA; CDR3 length: 16; J gene: TRBJ2-3; D gene: TRBD2; V gene: TRBV19; CDR3 DNA: TGTGCCAGCTTAGCGGGAGGACTGAAAAGCACAGATACGCAGTATTTT; CDR3 protein: CASLAGGLKSTDTQYF